A single sample gave rise to the 15 T cell receptor beta chains below, sequenced in a study of cytomegalovirus exposure and HLA in healthy donors. In the PCR, 60 Vbeta and 13 Jbeta primers were used. Only in-frame clones appear in the TCRdb table, and some are missing; sequencing was by immunoSEQ multiplex PCR. The table includes roughly 230,000 clones, 85% to 95% detected once. Sequencing was carried out using PBMCs. All receptors derive from a girl between 2 and 10 years old in good health and CMV-seronegative.

The gene calls are TRBV28 and TRBJ1-2; 8 nucleotides match TRBD1. V lost 5 bases, J lost 7 bases, and 6 bases stayed unmatched. CDR3 length equals 13 residues. Germline V lookup: CDR1 MDHEN, CDR2 SYDVKM. The CDR3 spells CASSLQGAGGYTF. The CDR3 coding sequence is TGTGCCAGCAGTCTGCAGGGGGCGGGTGGCTACACCTTC.

V gene TRBV29-1 combines with J gene TRBJ1-5; D gene ambiguous. Looked up from germline, CDR1 is SQVTM and CDR2 is ANQGSEA. The CDR3 is 12 amino acids. Between the trimmed V and J ends, which lost 4 bases and 8 bases, there was a span of 12 bases. CDR3 coding DNA: TGCAGCGTTGTAAGCCCCGGGGAGCCCCAGCATTTT. This sequence encodes CSVVSPGEPQHF.

The chain employs TRBV28 and TRBJ1-4, with no clear D. The CDR3 extends over 15 amino acids. The V and J ends lost 5 bases and 7 bases respectively, with 17 bases between them. The germline gives CDR1 MDHEN, CDR2 SYDVKM. CDR3: CASSTIMGAVEKLFF. The CDR3 DNA reads TGTGCCAGCAGTACCATTATGGGAGCGGTTGAAAAACTGTTTTTT.

The gene calls are TRBV19 and TRBJ1-1; D is perhaps TRBD1 (6 bases). The ends were cut back, 6 bases at V and 6 bases at J, with 26 bases in the middle. Germline lookup yields CDR1 LNHDA and CDR2 SQIVND (reference sequence). This CDR3 is built from 17 residues. CDR3 protein: CASSKQGNWIVGPEAFF. The CDR3 coding sequence is TGTGCCAGTAGCAAACAGGGTAATTGGATTGTCGGCCCTGAAGCTTTCTTT.

V gene TRBV10-1 combines with J gene TRBJ1-3; D is undetermined. Germline V gene data show CDR1 as WNHNN and CDR2 as SYGVQD (reference sequence). CDR3 length equals 16 residues. V gave up 0 bases and J gave up 0 bases, with 9 bases separating them. In nucleotides, the CDR3 is TGCGCCAGCAGTGAGTCGGGAGTCCCCTCTGGAAACACCATATATTTT. Its protein is CASSESGVPSGNTIYF.

This chain connects TRBV10-3 to TRBJ1-2; a weak D match, TRBD1 (5 bases). With 2 bases removed from V and 4 bases from J, the gap between germline ends came to 8 bases. The CDR3 has 13 residues. Germline values: CDR1 ENHRY, CDR2 SYGVKD. CDR3 sequence: CAISEDRPYGYTF. Written as DNA, the CDR3 is TGTGCCATCAGTGAGGACAGACCCTATGGCTACACCTTC.

Here the CDR3 DNA reads TGTGCCAGCAGCCATAGGACAGACACCGGGGAGCTGTTTTTT. This codes for CASSHRTDTGELFF. This chain connects TRBV14 to TRBJ2-2; D might be TRBD1 (6 bases). The CDR3 spans 14 residues. Trimming removed 3 bases from V and 3 bases from J, with 8 bases in between. Germline CDR1 is SGHDN and CDR2 is FVKESK.

V gene TRBV5-1 combines with J gene TRBJ2-3, with a tentative D call TRBD1 (7 bases). Trimming removed 1 base at V and 1 base at J, with 10 bases between. Germline values: CDR1 SGHRS, CDR2 YFSETQ. The CDR3 consists of 15 residues. The CDR3 bases are TGCGCCAGCAGCTTGCAGGGGGGTGGCACAGATACGCAGTATTTT. Its translation is CASSLQGGGTDTQYF.

V and J are TRBV5-1 and TRBJ2-1, with D possibly being TRBD2 (6 bases). V lost 5 bases and J 0 bases, leaving 9 bases between the germline ends. The CDR3 sequence is 14 residues long. Germline CDR1 reads SGHRS; CDR2 reads YFSETQ. DNA for the CDR3: TGCGCCAGCAGGGCGGGGTCCTCCTACAATGAGCAGTTCTTC. Protein: CASRAGSSYNEQFF. The full variable domain, its missing parts supplied by reference TRBV5-1 and TRBJ2-1, is KAGVTQTPRYLIKTRGQQVTLSCSPISGHRSVSWYQQTPGQGLQFLFEYFSETQRNKGNFPGRFSGRQFSNSRSEMNVSTLELGDSALYLCASRAGSSYNEQFFGPGTRLTVL.

J is TRBJ1-6 and V is TRBV7-8, with TRBD1 matching over 8 bases. The junction had 9 bases not matched to a gene; V was cut back by 1 base and J by 7 bases. Germline CDR1 SGHVS, CDR2 FQNEAQ. The CDR3 contains 17 residues. For the CDR3, the DNA is TGTGCCAGCAGCTTAGGTACGACAGGGGTAGGAAATTCACCCCTCCACTTT. This sequence encodes CASSLGTTGVGNSPLHF. The full variable domain, its missing parts supplied by reference TRBV7-8 and TRBJ1-6, is GAGVSQSPRYKVAKRGQDVALRCDPISGHVSLFWYQQALGQGPEFLTYFQNEAQLDKSGLPSDRFFAERPEGSVSTLKIQRTQQEDSAVYLCASSLGTTGVGNSPLHFGNGTRLTVT.

The V gene is TRBV10-3, the J gene TRBJ2-6; D is undetermined. CDR1 ENHRY and CDR2 SYGVKD come from the germline V gene. The CDR3 sequence is 16 residues long. V lost 3 bases to trimming and J lost 2 bases, with 11 bases between them. CDR3 protein: CAISDQEFTGANVLTF. In nucleotides, the CDR3 is TGTGCCATCAGTGACCAGGAATTTACTGGGGCCAACGTCCTGACTTTC.

The chain has TRBV2 and TRBJ2-1; 10 positions agree with TRBD2. The CDR3 spans 16 residues. V lost 4 bases and J lost 1; bases outside the gene matches: 4. The germline gives CDR1 SNHLY, CDR2 FYNNEI. The CDR3 protein is CASSGVAGGSYNEQFF. CDR3 nucleotides: TGTGCCAGCAGTGGGGTAGCGGGGGGATCCTACAATGAGCAGTTCTTC. Variable domain in full (rest from reference TRBV2 and TRBJ2-1): EPEVTQTPSHQVTQMGQEVILRCVPISNHLYFYWYRQILGQKVEFLVSFYNNEISEKSEIFDDQFSVERPDGSNFTLKIRSTKLEDSAMYFCASSGVAGGSYNEQFFGPGTRLTVL.

Here the CDR3 reads CASSYSIGETQYF. The CDR3 DNA is TGTGCCAGCAGTTACTCGATTGGGGAGACGCAGTATTTT. V gene TRBV6-6 combines with J gene TRBJ2-3; perhaps TRBD2 as D (5 bases). The CDR3 has 13 residues. V lost 0 bases to trimming and J lost 9 bases, with 10 bases between them. Germline V gene lookup returns CDR1 MNHNY and CDR2 SVGAGI (reference sequence).

The genes are TRBV30 and TRBJ2-2; 10 nucleotides line up with TRBD2. Germline assignment: CDR1 GTSNPN and CDR2 SVGIG (reference sequence). This CDR3 has 16 amino acids. After removal of 1 base from V and 5 bases from J, the junction contained 7 bases not matched to a gene. CDR3 nucleotides: TGTGCCTGGAGTGGGGCCGGGACTAGCGTAACCGGGGAGCTGTTTTTT. Translation gives CAWSGAGTSVTGELFF.

This clone was counted only a few times. The chain is built from TRBV13 and TRBJ2-7; 10 positions match TRBD1. In germline, CDR1 is PRHDT, CDR2 FYEKMQ (reference sequence). V lost 5 bases and J lost 3; bases outside the gene matches: 7. There are 15 residues in the CDR3. This CDR3 reads CASSPTRDRGYEQYF. In DNA form, the CDR3 reads TGTGCCAGCAGCCCCACCCGGGACAGGGGCTACGAGCAGTACTTC.